This TCR beta chain was observed in a study of control samples from healthy donors and cancer patients. CDR3 length equals 12 residues. The V and J ends lost 3 bases and 6 bases respectively, with 6 bases between them. CDR1 LGHNT and CDR2 FRNRAP come from the germline V gene. In the case of this clone: The same CDR3 arises from other DNA sequences in this sample as well.

Using immunoSEQ multiplex PCR, the repertoire was profiled, and TCRdb retains in-frame clones only, with some absent. The sample comprises around 120,000 clones, nearly 95% of which are singletons, and around 2.5% rests with the top ten. Sample: blood. The gene calls are TRBV12-5 and TRBJ1-5; D ambiguous. This receptor was taken from a man between 25 and 39 years old in good health. CDR3 nucleotide sequence: TGTGCTAGTGGTTTATACGGTCAGCCCCAGCATTTT. Translating it yields CASGLYGQPQHF.